The 4 T cell receptor beta chains in this list originate from one sample, sequenced in a study of T-cell memory formation after mild COVID-19. TCRdb called the 5' RACE reads again in MiXCR, with one record for every CDR3 protein. Altogether about 340,000 distinct CDR3 sequences are present, roughly 15% being singletons, with the ten largest covering approximately 20%. Sequenced: PBMCs or a T cell subset sorted from them (not recorded which). These receptors all come from a man between 18 and 29 years old who had mild COVID-19 (a few samples of this study predate the infection). Cell type and time point are not known.

This clonotype was detected many times. V gene TRBV5-4 combines with J gene TRBJ1-6; 10 bases match TRBD1. This CDR3 spans 15 amino acids. The V gene end was trimmed by 4 bases and the J gene end by 9 bases; junction bases not matched to a gene: 7. From germline, CDR1 is SGHNT and CDR2 YYREEE (reference sequence). The DNA for the CDR3 is TGTGCCAGCAGCGTTGGGTGGGACAGGGGTTCACCCCTCCACTTT. Amino acids: CASSVGWDRGSPLHF.

This clonotype was picked up a small number of times. The rearrangement uses TRBV5-1 and TRBJ2-6; D remains ambiguous. Trimming cost V 4 bases and J 0 bases, with 14 bases left between them. The CDR3 contains 17 residues. The germline CDR1 and CDR2 sequences are SGHRS and YFSETQ. As DNA, the CDR3 is TGCGCCAGCAGCAGGACGCCCCCGGTCTCTGGGGCCAACGTCCTGACTTTC. Translating it yields CASSRTPPVSGANVLTF. Full variable domain (missing parts from reference TRBV5-1 and TRBJ2-6): KAGVTQTPRYLIKTRGQQVTLSCSPISGHRSVSWYQQTPGQGLQFLFEYFSETQRNKGNFPGRFSGRQFSNSRSEMNVSTLELGDSALYLCASSRTPPVSGANVLTFGAGSRLTVL.

The chain is built from TRBV24-1 and TRBJ2-6; D gene ambiguous. The CDR3 length is 13 residues. V was cut by 7 bases and J by 1 base, with 4 bases left in between. Germline V gene sequence: CDR1 KGHDR, CDR2 SFDVKD. Here the CDR3 DNA reads TGTGCCACCAGAAGGTCTGGGGCCAACGTCCTGACTTTC. Translation: CATRRSGANVLTF.

This chain uses TRBV7-2 with TRBJ2-1; D not resolved. Germline V gene sequence: CDR1 SGHTA, CDR2 FQGNSA. The CDR3 covers 13 residues. Trimming cost V 5 bases and J 0 bases, with 5 bases left between them. The CDR3 nucleotides read TGTGCCAGCAGCCGTAACTCCTACAATGAGCAGTTCTTC. It translates to CASSRNSYNEQFF.